The 14 T cell receptor beta chains presented below share a single source sample, sequenced in a study of T cell clonotyping in hematopoietic cell transplantation. Only in-frame clones appear in the TCRdb table, and some are missing; sequencing was by immunoSEQ multiplex PCR. This sample has thousands of clones; less than 40% occur once, and the top ten carry approximately 20%. The sample was peripheral blood mononuclear cells, taken 30 days after allogeneic stem cell transplant. These receptors were taken from an older female patient who had an allogeneic stem cell transplant, so the T cells may come from the graft donor. Some clones in this sample may be carry-over from other donors' samples.

This clone has just a few counts. The chain couples TRBV10-3 to TRBJ1-5; TRBD1 agrees at 7 bases. Trimming removed 7 bases from V and 2 bases from J; junction bases left unmatched: 5. The CDR3 length is 14 residues. Germline V gene sequence: CDR1 ENHRY, CDR2 SYGVKD. The CDR3 region is CAIKAGTGNQPQHF. The CDR3 nucleotides are TGTGCCATCAAAGCAGGGACAGGCAATCAGCCCCAGCATTTT.

This clone occurred once. The CDR3 DNA is TGTGCCAGCAGCTTCTACCTTGGCGGCGAGCAGTACTTC. Its protein product is CASSFYLGGEQYF. The chain has TRBV7-2 and TRBJ2-7; unclear D gene. With 3 bases removed from V and 6 bases from J, the gap between germline ends came to 12 bases. The CDR3 is made up of 13 amino acids. Germline CDR1 is SGHTA and CDR2 is FQGNSA. The whole variable domain, remainder taken from reference TRBV7-2 and TRBJ2-7, is GAGVSQSPSNKVTEKGKDVELRCDPISGHTALYWYRQSLGQGLEFLIYFQGNSAPDKSGLPSDRFSAERTGGSVSTLTIQRTQQEDSAVYLCASSFYLGGEQYFGPGTRLTVT.

This rearrangement joins TRBV29-1 to TRBJ2-4; D might be TRBD2 (6 bases). V lost 4 bases, J lost 8 bases, and 15 bases lay in between. The CDR3 has 13 residues. CDR1 is SQVTM and CDR2 is ANQGSEA in the germline V gene. CDR3 in DNA: TGCAGCGTTGCTGCCGGGGGAACAGACATTCAGTACTTC. Protein sequence: CSVAAGGTDIQYF.

In this sample, this clone turned up once. The CDR3 spells CAWSPTGPYEQYF. In nucleotides, the CDR3 is TGTGCCTGGAGTCCTACTGGACCCTACGAGCAGTACTTC. This rearrangement joins TRBV30 to TRBJ2-7; D is undetermined. The V end was cut by 2 bases, the J end by 2 bases, with 10 bases between. CDR1 GTSNPN and CDR2 SVGIG come from the germline V gene (reference sequence). This CDR3 contains 13 residues.

With regard to this clone: Compared with germline, one end of the junction differs, possibly owing to a read error. This chain uses TRBV15 with TRBJ2-6; TRBD1 is a possible D gene (5 bases). This CDR3 has 13 residues. Germline CDR1 LNHNV, CDR2 YYDKDF (reference sequence). CDR3 sequence (DNA): TGTGCCACCAGAAACTCTGGGGCCAACGTCCTGGCTTTC. Translating it yields CATRNSGANVLAF.

In its sample, this clone was seen a few times. The chain has TRBV30 and TRBJ2-3, with 8 nucleotides matching TRBD1. The CDR3 has 13 amino acids. V shed 4 bases, J shed 6 bases, and the junction held 6 bases outside the gene matches. Looked up from germline, CDR1 is GTSNPN and CDR2 is SVGIG (reference sequence). This CDR3 is CAWTSTGADTQYF. In nucleotides, the CDR3 is TGTGCCTGGACCTCGACAGGGGCCGATACGCAGTATTTT.

CDR3 in DNA: TGCGCCAGCAGCCAGGTCGCCGGGGAGCTGTTTTTT. Its protein is CASSQVAGELFF. The rearrangement links TRBV4-3 to TRBJ2-2; D gene uncertain. Trimming removed 3 bases at V and 6 bases at J, with 5 bases between. The germline V gene has CDR1 LGHNA and CDR2 YSLEER. The CDR3 is 12 amino acids.

The rearrangement uses TRBV6-5 and TRBJ2-7; the D gene is possibly TRBD1 (6 bases). Trimming took 8 bases from V and 7 from J, leaving 18 bases between them. Germline V gene lookup returns CDR1 MNHEY and CDR2 SVGAGI. The CDR3 spans 13 residues. CDR3 sequence (DNA): TGTGCCAGCCTCAAGAGGGGGAATGGGGAGCAGTACTTC. This gives the protein CASLKRGNGEQYF.

The chain combines TRBV28 with TRBJ1-1; 7 bases map to TRBD1. J gave up 3 bases and V 6 bases, and 7 bases lay outside the gene matches. The CDR3 has 14 amino acids. Germline V gene data show CDR1 as MDHEN and CDR2 as SYDVKM. The CDR3 protein is CASSPGGSHTEAFF. The CDR3 DNA reads as TGTGCCAGCAGCCCAGGGGGGTCCCACACTGAAGCTTTCTTT.

The V call is TRBV30, the J call TRBJ1-2; no clear D. The germline V gene has CDR1 GTSNPN and CDR2 SVGIG (reference sequence). Trimming removed 0 bases from V and 7 bases from J, with 12 bases in between. CDR3 size: 13 residues. CDR3 in DNA: TGTGCCTGGAGTGTAGTTCTTGCCGGTGGCTACACCTTC. This codes for CAWSVVLAGGYTF.

V gene TRBV7-9 combines with J gene TRBJ2-7; 12 bases are shared with TRBD2. The CDR3 loop spans 16 amino acids. Losses at the gene ends were 0 bases for V and 4 bases for J; bases not matched to a gene: 4. Germline CDR1 and CDR2: SEHNR and FQNEAQ (reference sequence). The DNA of the CDR3 is TGTGCCAGCAGCTTAGCGGCTAGCGGGGGGGCATACGAGCAGTACTTC. Translating gives CASSLAASGGAYEQYF.

The J gene is TRBJ2-3, the V gene TRBV2; a weak D match, TRBD1 (7 bases). The CDR3 sequence is 14 residues long. Trimming removed 8 bases at V and 6 bases at J, with 18 bases between. The germline V gene encodes CDR1 SNHLY and CDR2 FYNNEI. The CDR3 DNA sequence: TGTGCCAGCGGAGGGGGACAGCTATATGATACGCAGTATTTT. Translation: CASGGGQLYDTQYF.

V and J are TRBV30 and TRBJ1-4, with D perhaps TRBD1 (6 bases). With 1 base removed from V and 5 bases from J, the gap between germline ends came to 14 bases. CDR3 length: 15 amino acids. The V gene's germline CDR1 is GTSNPN and CDR2 SVGIG (reference sequence). CDR3 amino acids: CAWSATLGGNEKLFF. Written as DNA, the CDR3 is TGTGCCTGGAGTGCGACTCTAGGGGGAAATGAAAAACTGTTTTTT. The entire variable domain, with the rest obtained from reference TRBV30 and TRBJ1-4, is as follows: SQTIHQWPATLVQPVGSPLSLECTVEGTSNPNLYWYRQAAGRGLQLLFYSVGIGQISSEVPQNLSASRPQDRQFILSSKKLLLSDSGFYLCAWSATLGGNEKLFFGSGTQLSVL.

This chain links TRBV14 with TRBJ2-3, with TRBD2 as a possible D gene (6 bases). Deletions cut 5 bases from V and 1 base from J, with 13 bases between. This CDR3 is 15 amino acids long. Germline V CDR1 and CDR2: SGHDN, FVKESK. The CDR3 DNA follows: TGTGCCAGCAGCTTACGACTAGGCGGCACAGATACGCAGTATTTT. As protein: CASSLRLGGTDTQYF. Full variable domain (outside the CDR3, taken from reference TRBV14 and TRBJ2-3): EAGVTQFPSHSVIEKGQTVTLRCDPISGHDNLYWYRRVMGKEIKFLLHFVKESKQDESGMPNNRFLAERTGGTYSTLKVQPAELEDSGVYFCASSLRLGGTDTQYFGPGTRLTVL.